This TCR beta chain was retrieved from a study of blood T cell repertoires in COVID-19. Libraries were prepared by immunoSEQ multiplex PCR; TCRdb keeps only in-frame clonotypes and omits some of them. The data contain 250,000 to 350,000 clones, 85% to 90% of them singletons. The receptor was derived from a woman between 45 and 65 years old with active or convalescent COVID-19. Sequencing used peripheral blood.

The CDR3 bases are TGTGCCAGCAGGACGGGACACCAGGGGACTGAAGCTTTCTTT. Its protein is CASRTGHQGTEAFF. The chain employs TRBV2 and TRBJ1-1, with D possibly being TRBD1 (6 bases). Trimming took 6 bases from V and 5 from J, leaving 16 bases between them. CDR1 SNHLY and CDR2 FYNNEI come from the germline V gene. The length of the CDR3 is 14 residues.